This T cell receptor beta chain was documented in a study of shared clonotypes between healthy human individuals. Naive CD8 populations comprised CD45RO-negative cells positively selected for CCR7, excluding terminally differentiated effector memory CD45RA+ cells. For this clone: Its matching antigen is unknown.

Some clones are missing from TCRdb's copy, which holds only in-frame ones; the method was immunoSEQ multiplex PCR. Here the sample spans 2 million or so clones, approximately 94% being singletons. Study-wide findings and caveats: Among four donors, roughly 5% of naive CD4 clonotypes were found in common. Estimated richness was generally greater in naive than memory subsets.

Germline CDR1 and CDR2: SEHNR and FQNEAQ (reference sequence). The CDR3 runs to 15 residues. V was cut by 7 bases and J by 3 bases, with 18 bases left in between. This sequence joins TRBV7-9 and TRBJ1-1; D perhaps matches TRBD1 (6 bases). Sequenced input: naive CD8+ T cells sorted from blood. The origin of this receptor is a young man in good health. In DNA form, the CDR3 reads TGTGCCAGCATCCAGGACAGTTGGGGCCACACTGAAGCTTTCTTT. Its protein is CASIQDSWGHTEAFF.